This T cell receptor beta chain was identified during a study of blood T cells in healthy people across ages. Study-wide points: Naive CD4+ cells and diversity were both higher in long-lived donors than in aged donors.

Primed by a sample-barcoded 5' primer and a J-beta primer mix, a second PCR proceeded for about 6 to 11 cycles. TCRdb analysed the 5' RACE reads with MiXCR anew, one entry per CDR3 protein. The profile shows 800,000 to 950,000 distinct CDR3 sequences, about 48% of them singletons. As regards this clonotype: Its specificity is not known.

The CDR3 extends over 12 amino acids. The V end lost 7 bases, the J end lost 1 base, and 7 bases lay between the germline ends. Per the germline V gene, CDR1 is SNHLY and CDR2 is FYNNEI. Sample: blood. V and J are TRBV2 and TRBJ1-2, with D hard to call. This clonotype originated in a man aged 30 to 39 in good health. The chain's CDR3 is CASTLINYGYTF. In DNA, the CDR3 is TGTGCCAGCACCCTTATTAACTATGGCTACACCTTC.